A single T cell receptor beta chain is shown here with its context. No antigen is known for it. Base quality data are lacking; no much larger clone is found one base away. Compared with germline, V lacks 4 bases and J lacks 4 bases; bases without a gene match: 4. The CDR3 runs 14 residues from the cysteine to the phenylalanine. Solely the CDR3 DNA is kept, with 42 bases framed from the first base. CDR1 and CDR2 were assigned from the germline V gene (reference sequence) as SEHNR and FQNEAQ. The sample comes from a study of cytomegalovirus exposure and HLA in healthy donors (dated by TCRdb to between 2016 and 2019). Background for the entire study: An earlier analysis of a few hundred of the donors reported 276 Gb of sequence data and 117 million unique TCR beta sequences obtained from about 179 million T cells. An earlier analysis of around 640 of the donors used high-throughput TCR beta sequencing to judge whether each TCR beta V gene segment behaved as functional or pseudogenic. An early release that covered 500 to 800 HLA-typed donors contained approximately 290 gigabases of sequencing data and approximately 85 million unique TCR sequences. Along with the approximately 700-subject first cohort, a separate validation cohort of more than 90 different subjects was used. All discovery cohort repertoires had been generated using a single sequencing platform. Across 398 genotyped donors of the cohort, an average of about 240,000 unique TCR beta nucleotide sequences per donor were sequenced, and approximately 17% of those sequences were non-productive. Rather than drawing on any new phenotypic data, the later analysis identified candidate immune exposures from TCR beta sequences and the way those sequences occurred across donors. Donor age, sex, ethnicity and CMV serostatus were collected together with the repertoire data. The genetic ancestry cluster associated with self-reported Caucasian donors included 81% of the roughly 400 genotyped donors. In a later analysis, previously published TCR beta repertoires from 666 donors were re-analyzed and high-resolution HLA genotyping was added so that TCR occurrence patterns could be studied. HLA typing included class I and class II loci at four-digit resolution. Typing coverage differed by locus: A, B, C, DRB1 and DQB1 were typed in roughly 620-640 donors, DQA1 in about 500, DPA1 in around 600, and DPB1 in 472. Genome-wide SNP genotypes for about 60% of the roughly 700 donors were used in a later genetic analysis, which treated that subset as a discovery cohort. The study aimed to test whether cataloging public T cell receptors could reveal signatures of past pathogen exposure. The T cell repertoires of some 700 subjects were profiled by immunosequencing and related to cytomegalovirus serostatus. Because of strong linkage in the cohort, a few DR-DQ haplotypes were treated as single units for association and clustering. To predict cytomegalovirus infection status, the study combined high-throughput TCR immunosequencing, statistical association of individual TCRs with disease status, and machine learning. What the authors observed across the whole study: A later genetic analysis reported fewer N-insertions in productive TCRs among donors in an Asian-associated ancestry cluster than the roughly 700-donor mean. In a later genetic analysis, a missense DCLRE1C variant was associated with V-gene and J-gene trimming of TCR beta chains, and the association was replicated in an independent cohort. In this cohort, only TCR beta chains were sequenced, and detectable features were limited by the absence of alpha or paired-chain data. Correlated functional status among segregating V segments might reflect linkage disequilibrium, but an unknown experimental factor could not be ruled out. The classifier was reported to diagnose cytomegalovirus status with high specificity and sensitivity in both the original cohort and the validation cohort. A later analysis associated roughly 17,000 TCR beta sequences with specific HLA alleles at a false discovery rate of 0.05. A few of the identified cytomegalovirus-associated TCR beta chains were confirmed in vitro to be specific for cytomegalovirus antigens. In a later analysis, most CMV-associated TCR beta chains were found to appear HLA-restricted, with HLA associations seemingly driven largely by CMV exposure. In a later analysis, HLA-associated TCR beta chains were found to be more clonally expanded and to have lower generation probabilities than equally common non-associated chains. A cluster of highly shared sequence variants was judged likely to be a technical artifact of the sequencing pipeline. Immune exposure information for the cohort was limited to CMV serostatus. When HLA alleles, especially DR and DQ, strongly co-occurred, TCR associations were difficult to assign to individual alleles. The study gave a list of 150 to 200 TCR beta chains associated with cytomegalovirus. In a later analysis, several top co-occurrence clusters were reported to appear linked to parvovirus B19, influenza, CMV and Epstein-Barr virus. Because counts were too low, some 17 rarely observed V segments, including chromosome 9 orphons, were left out of the earlier analysis of about 500 of the donors. Because HLA typing was missing for some donors at each locus, association tests included only the typed subset. An earlier analysis of several hundred of the donors showed that most TCR beta V segments appeared in productive rearrangements either about 90% or about 30% of the time, which broadly matched IMGT annotations. Because the 87-base-pair reads could not distinguish some IMGT-functional V segments, including TRBV6-2 and TRBV6-3, those segments were excluded. Roughly uniform sequencing depth across donors was assumed in presence/absence analyses, although this assumption may not hold. The authors suggested that the approach could potentially be extended to other disease states and immunological phenotypes. A further reported finding was that TCR beta sequences accurately predicted the HLA-A and HLA-B alleles for most subjects in the first cohort. A later analysis found that TCR association rates varied across HLA loci, with DRB1 alleles showing the most associated TCRs and HLA-C alleles the fewest. Most TCR sequences were seen in very few donors, while some public TCRs were found in many individuals.

The cohort was made up of several hundred healthy bone marrow donors. Cohort members were all nominally healthy when sampled, although unrecorded immune exposures were likely present. The donor was CMV seropositive and was included in the group of 250 to 300 seropositive cohort members. Every donor gave a peripheral blood sample, and the peripheral blood mononuclear cells from that sample were used for TCR beta sequencing. The Qiagen DNeasy Blood Extraction Kit was used to extract genomic DNA from the blood cell samples. Receptor amplification or capture employed the immunoSEQ multiplex PCR assay. The multiplex PCR relied on a mix of 60 forward primers for TCR Vbeta segments and 13 reverse primers for TCR Jbeta segments. The CDR3 region of rearranged TCR beta genes was amplified from genomic DNA by a multiplex PCR assay. Amplified TCR beta libraries were sequenced as 87-base-pair reads on the Illumina HiSeq System. As for how the authors treated the data: In a later analysis, some 80 million unique TCR beta chains were counted across the roughly 700 repertoires, and roughly 10 million of these chains were shared by at least two donors. To remove PCR and sequencing errors, raw reads were error-corrected and collapsed into unique sequences using a nearest-neighbor algorithm that merged closely related sequences. To assign V, D and J gene segments, CDR3 sequences were aligned to IMGT reference sequences. Each retained sequence needed at least a six-nucleotide match to both a V gene segment and a J gene segment. Rearrangements were classified as productive when the CDR3 lacked stop codons and remained in frame with V and J, and all other rearrangements were classified as non-productive. CDR3 was defined by IMGT convention, running from the second conserved V-encoded cysteine to the conserved J-encoded phenylalanine. The earlier analysis of 550 to 650 of the donors excluded any sequence lacking an unambiguous match to a single V gene segment. In an earlier analysis of approximately 590 of the donors, a V segment was called functional when productive rearrangements were above 56.7%, and segregating when the standard deviation between donors exceeded 5%. A statistical classification framework was built for diagnosing cytomegalovirus status from the catalog of TCR beta chain sequences. A later analysis assigned V and J genes by comparing TCR nucleotide sequences with IMGT/GENE-DB human TR gene sequences. A later analysis assigned CDR3 sequences and most-parsimonious VDJ recombination scenarios with the TCRdist pipeline. In a later analysis, every TCR beta chain was defined by the combination of its CDR3 amino acid sequence and its V-gene family, and reads without a unique V-gene family were dropped. As a way to deal with suspected cross-contamination and a sequencing artifact, a later analysis dropped roughly 620 nucleotide sequences that were highly shared and had low generation probability. In a later analysis, a clonal expansion index was calculated for each public chain from normalized within-repertoire ranks of inferred template counts. In a later analysis, generation probabilities were computed using a VDJ recombination model fitted to out-of-frame rearrangements, and the results were checked against IGoR. Hypergeometric tests were used in a later analysis to score TCR-TCR, TCR-HLA and TCR-CMV co-occurrence, with a repertoire-size bias correction applied to the TCR pairs. A later analysis estimated false discovery rates by permuting HLA or CMV assignments 20 times. In a later analysis, co-occurring TCRs were grouped with DBSCAN, and TCRdist sequence similarity was added when clustering was performed within HLA-allele-positive subsets. Repertoires with fewer than 30,000 or more than 120,000 public chains were left out of co-occurrence clustering, as were four to six repertoires with anomalous nucleotide sharing. What TCRdb holds here is the immuneACCESS table cut down to in-frame rearrangements. Part of the clones is not present; checked against another copy, under half of the missing clones reflect an unresolved V gene, and the others are unexplained. V, J and clone size reflect that table, while D and trimming were determined from the DNA. In all, the sample holds about 110,000 clones, and roughly 85% of those were seen once. 22% of the sample is held by the ten biggest clonotypes.

The sequenced sample consisted of PBMCs. The chain uses TRBV7-9 and TRBJ1-1; 9 junctional bases match TRBD1. The clonotype was recovered from a man aged 30 to 39 in good health and CMV-seropositive. The CDR3 protein: CASSWLDRGTEAFF. The nucleotide sequence reads as follows: TGTGCCAGCAGCTGGCTGGACAGGGGCACTGAAGCTTTCTTT.